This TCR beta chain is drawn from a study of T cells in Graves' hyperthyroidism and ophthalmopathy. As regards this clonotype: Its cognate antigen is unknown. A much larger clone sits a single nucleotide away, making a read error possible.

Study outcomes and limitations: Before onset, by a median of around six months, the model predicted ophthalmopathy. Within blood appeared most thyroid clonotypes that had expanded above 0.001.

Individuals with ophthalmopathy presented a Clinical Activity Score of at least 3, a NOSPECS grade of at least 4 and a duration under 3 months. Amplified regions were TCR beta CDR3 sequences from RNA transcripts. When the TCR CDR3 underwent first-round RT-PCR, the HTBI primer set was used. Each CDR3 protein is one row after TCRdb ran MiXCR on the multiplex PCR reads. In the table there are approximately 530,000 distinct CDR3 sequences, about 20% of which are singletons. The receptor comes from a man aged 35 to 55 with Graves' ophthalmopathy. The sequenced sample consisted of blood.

Here the CDR3 DNA reads TGTACCAGCAGCTTAGTGGACAGGGGCAATGAGCAGTTCTTC. This codes for CTSSLVDRGNEQFF. V gene TRBV7-9 combines with J gene TRBJ2-1; 9 nucleotides agree with TRBD1. The CDR3 runs to 14 residues. The germline gives CDR1 SEHNR, CDR2 FQNEAQ (reference sequence).